This T cell receptor (beta chain) comes out of a study of blood T cell repertoires in COVID-19. At the level of the study: Both acute and convalescent COVID-19 samples were obtained from the United States, Italy and Spain. Sources were T cells, B-cell-depleted T cells, or PBMCs; the material itself was cDNA or gDNA.

Per the study methods: Amplification of reference gene primers was used by the study to estimate nucleated cell counts. Sequencing used immunoSEQ multiplex PCR; TCRdb keeps in-frame clones, though not all of them. The V and J calls and clone size are taken from that table; D and trimming were inferred from the DNA. The table shows nearly 350,000 clones, with approximately 89% occurring only once. The receptor's source is a woman between 18 and 29 years old who had recovered from COVID-19. The sequenced sample was peripheral blood.

Here the CDR3 reads CAWSPSKTGYMNTEAFF. In DNA, the CDR3 is TGTGCCTGGAGTCCCTCAAAAACAGGATACATGAACACTGAAGCTTTCTTT. V is TRBV30 and J is TRBJ1-1, with TRBD1 as a possible D gene (5 bases). From germline, CDR1 is GTSNPN and CDR2 SVGIG (reference sequence). The CDR3 extends over 17 amino acids. V dropped 2 bases and J dropped 0 bases, with 19 bases sitting between them. Drawing the rest from reference TRBV30 and TRBJ1-1, the complete variable domain is SQTIHQWPATLVQPVGSPLSLECTVEGTSNPNLYWYRQAAGRGLQLLFYSVGIGQISSEVPQNLSASRPQDRQFILSSKKLLLSDSGFYLCAWSPSKTGYMNTEAFFGQGTRLTVV.